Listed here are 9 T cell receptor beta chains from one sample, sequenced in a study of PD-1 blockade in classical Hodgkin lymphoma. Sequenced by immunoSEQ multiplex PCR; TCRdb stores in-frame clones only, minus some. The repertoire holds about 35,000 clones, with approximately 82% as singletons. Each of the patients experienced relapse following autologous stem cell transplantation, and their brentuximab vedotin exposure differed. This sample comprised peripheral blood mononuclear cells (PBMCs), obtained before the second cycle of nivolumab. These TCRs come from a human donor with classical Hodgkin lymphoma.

CDR3 bases: TGTGCCAGTAGTCCCCTGGACCCGGCGAGGTATGAGCAGTTCTTC. As protein: CASSPLDPARYEQFF. This rearrangement joins TRBV19 to TRBJ2-1; the D is unclear. The length of the CDR3 is 15 residues. The V and J ends lost 5 bases and 8 bases respectively, with 19 bases between them. Germline values: CDR1 LNHDA, CDR2 SQIVND (reference sequence).

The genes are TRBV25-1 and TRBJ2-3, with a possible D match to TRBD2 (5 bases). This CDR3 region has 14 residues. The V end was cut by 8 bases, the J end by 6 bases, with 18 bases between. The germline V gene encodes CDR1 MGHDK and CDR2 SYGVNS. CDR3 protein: CASSLLVKADTQYF. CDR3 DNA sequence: TGTGCCAGCTCCCTACTAGTGAAGGCGGATACGCAGTATTTT. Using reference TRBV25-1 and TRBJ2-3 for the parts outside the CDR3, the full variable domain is EADIYQTPRYLVIGTGKKITLECSQTMGHDKMYWYQQDPGMELHLIHYSYGVNSTEKGDLSSESTVSRIRTEHFPLTLESARPSHTSQYLCASSLLVKADTQYFGPGTRLTVL.

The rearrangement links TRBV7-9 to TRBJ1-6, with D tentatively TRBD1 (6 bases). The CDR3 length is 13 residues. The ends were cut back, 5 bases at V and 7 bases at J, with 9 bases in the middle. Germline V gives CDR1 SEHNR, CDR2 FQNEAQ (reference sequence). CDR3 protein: CASSLQGNSPLHF. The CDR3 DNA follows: TGTGCCAGCAGCCTCCAGGGGAATTCACCCCTCCACTTT.

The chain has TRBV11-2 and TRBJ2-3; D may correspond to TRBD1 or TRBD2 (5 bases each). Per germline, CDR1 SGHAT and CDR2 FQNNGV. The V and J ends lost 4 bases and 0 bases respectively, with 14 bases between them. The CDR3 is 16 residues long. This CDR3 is CASSSRRGTSTDTQYF. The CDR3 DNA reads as TGTGCCAGCAGCTCTCGTAGAGGGACGAGCACAGATACGCAGTATTTT.

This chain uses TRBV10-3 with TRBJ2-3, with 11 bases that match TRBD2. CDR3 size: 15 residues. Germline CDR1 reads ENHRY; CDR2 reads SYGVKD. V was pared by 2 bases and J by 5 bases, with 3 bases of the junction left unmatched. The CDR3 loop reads CAISEGGLAEDTQYF. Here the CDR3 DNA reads TGTGCCATCAGTGAGGGGGGACTAGCGGAAGATACGCAGTATTTT.

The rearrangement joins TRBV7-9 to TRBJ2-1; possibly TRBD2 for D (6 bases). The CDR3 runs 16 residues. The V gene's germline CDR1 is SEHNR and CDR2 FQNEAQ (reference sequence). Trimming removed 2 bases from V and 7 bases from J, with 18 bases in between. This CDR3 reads CASSLWGVEVRNEQFF. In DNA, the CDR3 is TGTGCCAGCAGCTTATGGGGGGTAGAAGTACGGAATGAGCAGTTCTTC.

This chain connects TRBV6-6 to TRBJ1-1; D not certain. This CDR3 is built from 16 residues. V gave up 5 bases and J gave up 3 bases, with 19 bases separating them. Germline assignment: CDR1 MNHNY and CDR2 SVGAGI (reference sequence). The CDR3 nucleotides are TGTGCCAGCAGTCCACGCGGGCTAGGAAGGGACACTGAAGCTTTCTTT. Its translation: CASSPRGLGRDTEAFF.

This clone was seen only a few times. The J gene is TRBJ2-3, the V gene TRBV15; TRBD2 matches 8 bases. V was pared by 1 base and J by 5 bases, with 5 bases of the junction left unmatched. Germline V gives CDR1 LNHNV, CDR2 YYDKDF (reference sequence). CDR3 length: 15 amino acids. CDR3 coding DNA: TGTGCCACCAGCAGAGCGGGGGGGCGGGGAGATACGCAGTATTTT. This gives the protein CATSRAGGRGDTQYF.

This chain's CDR3 is CASSSATDGNEQFF. The DNA of the CDR3 is TGTGCCAGCAGCTCAGCGACGGACGGCAATGAGCAGTTCTTC. The V gene is TRBV13, the J gene TRBJ2-1; D not resolved. CDR1 is PRHDT and CDR2 is FYEKMQ in the germline V gene (reference sequence). The CDR3 extends over 14 amino acids. Deletions cut 4 bases from V and 6 bases from J, with 13 bases between.